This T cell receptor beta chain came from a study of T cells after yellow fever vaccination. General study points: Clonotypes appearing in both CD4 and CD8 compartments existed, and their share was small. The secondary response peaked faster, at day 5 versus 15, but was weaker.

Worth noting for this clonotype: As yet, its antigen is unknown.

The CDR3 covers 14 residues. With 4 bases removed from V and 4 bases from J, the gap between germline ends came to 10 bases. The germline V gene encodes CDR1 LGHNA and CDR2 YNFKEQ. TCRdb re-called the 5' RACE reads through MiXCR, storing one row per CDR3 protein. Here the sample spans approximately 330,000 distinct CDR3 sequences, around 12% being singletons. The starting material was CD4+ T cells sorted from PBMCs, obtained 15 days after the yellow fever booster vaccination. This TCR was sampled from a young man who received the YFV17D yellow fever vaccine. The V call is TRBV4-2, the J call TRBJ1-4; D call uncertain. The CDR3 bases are TGTGCCAGCAGCCCAGTGTGGGGTAATGAAAAACTGTTTTTT. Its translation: CASSPVWGNEKLFF.